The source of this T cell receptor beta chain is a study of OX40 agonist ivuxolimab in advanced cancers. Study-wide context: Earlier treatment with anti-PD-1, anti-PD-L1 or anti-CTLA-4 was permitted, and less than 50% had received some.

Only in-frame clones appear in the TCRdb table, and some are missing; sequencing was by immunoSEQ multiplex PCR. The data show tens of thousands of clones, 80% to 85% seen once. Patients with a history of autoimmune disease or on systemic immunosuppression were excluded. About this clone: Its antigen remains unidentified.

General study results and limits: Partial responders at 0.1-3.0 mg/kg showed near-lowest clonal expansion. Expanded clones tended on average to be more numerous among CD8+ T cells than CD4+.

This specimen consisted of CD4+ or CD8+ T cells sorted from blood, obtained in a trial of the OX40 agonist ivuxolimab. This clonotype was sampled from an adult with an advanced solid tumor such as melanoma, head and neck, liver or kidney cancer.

As DNA, the CDR3 is TGCGCCAGCAGTGGGACAGGGGTGAACACCGGGGAGCTGTTTTTT. This encodes CASSGTGVNTGELFF. V gene TRBV10-1 combines with J gene TRBJ2-2; 9 bases align to TRBD1. Germline CDR1 reads WNHNN; CDR2 reads SYGVQD (reference sequence). V gave up 4 bases and J gave up 1 base; unmatched junction bases: 1. The CDR3 length is 15 residues.